This record covers a single T cell receptor beta chain. This record comes from a study of shared T cell receptors in the human thymus. Repertoires were generated with immunoSEQ multiplex PCR, while TCRdb's copy carries only in-frame clones and drops some. The data contain some 700,000 clones, 70% to 90% of them seen just once; the ten biggest clones take up around 0.01%. The CDR3 is made up of 12 amino acids. V shed 1 base and J shed 4 bases, with 5 bases lying between them. Germline-derived CDR1 and CDR2 are SNHLY and FYNNEI. These records were also assigned to another study, of human thymus T cells. That work contributes: In unrelated individuals, thymic repertoires overlapped highly, according to related research.

The chain has TRBV2 and TRBJ2-7; D ambiguous. This clonotype originated in a girl younger than two with a congenital heart defect. The sequenced material came from thymocytes. The CDR3 spells CASSEGAYEQYF. In nucleotides, the CDR3 is TGTGCCAGCAGTGAAGGGGCGTACGAGCAGTACTTC. The full variable domain, rest sourced from reference TRBV2 and TRBJ2-7, is EPEVTQTPSHQVTQMGQEVILRCVPISNHLYFYWYRQILGQKVEFLVSFYNNEISEKSEIFDDQFSVERPDGSNFTLKIRSTKLEDSAMYFCASSEGAYEQYFGPGTRLTVT.